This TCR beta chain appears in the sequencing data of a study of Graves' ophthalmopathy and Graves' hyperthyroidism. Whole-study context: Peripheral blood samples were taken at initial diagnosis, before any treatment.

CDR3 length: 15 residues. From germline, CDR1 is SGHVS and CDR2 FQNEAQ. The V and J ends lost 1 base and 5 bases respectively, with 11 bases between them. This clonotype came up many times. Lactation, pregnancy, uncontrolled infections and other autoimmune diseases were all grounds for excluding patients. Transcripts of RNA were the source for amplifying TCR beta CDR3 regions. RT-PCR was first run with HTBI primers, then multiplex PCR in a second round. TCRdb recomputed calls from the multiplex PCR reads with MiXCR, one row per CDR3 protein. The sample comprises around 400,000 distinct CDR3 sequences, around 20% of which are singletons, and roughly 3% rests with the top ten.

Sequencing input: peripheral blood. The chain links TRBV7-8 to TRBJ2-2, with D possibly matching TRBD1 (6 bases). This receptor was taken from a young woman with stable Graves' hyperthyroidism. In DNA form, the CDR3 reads TGTGCCAGCAGCTTAGGGCAGGGGATAACCGGGGAGCTGTTTTTT. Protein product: CASSLGQGITGELFF.